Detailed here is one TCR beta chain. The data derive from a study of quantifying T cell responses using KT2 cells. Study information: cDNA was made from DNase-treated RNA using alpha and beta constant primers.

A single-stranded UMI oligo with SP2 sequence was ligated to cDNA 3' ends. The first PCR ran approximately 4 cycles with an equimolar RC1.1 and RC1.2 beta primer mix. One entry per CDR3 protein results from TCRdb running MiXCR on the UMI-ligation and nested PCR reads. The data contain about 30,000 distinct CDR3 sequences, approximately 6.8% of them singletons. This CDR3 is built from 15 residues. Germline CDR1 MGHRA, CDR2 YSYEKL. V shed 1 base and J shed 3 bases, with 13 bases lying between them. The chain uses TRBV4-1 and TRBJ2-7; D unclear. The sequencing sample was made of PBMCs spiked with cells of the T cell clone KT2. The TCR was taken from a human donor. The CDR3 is CASSQVLRPGYEQYF. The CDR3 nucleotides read TGCGCCAGCAGCCAAGTTCTTCGGCCAGGCTACGAGCAGTACTTC.